The 16 T cell receptor beta chains below come from one sample, sequenced in a study of molecular identifiers for immune sequencing clone quantification. Using its own MiXCR run on the PCR reads, TCRdb lists one record per CDR3 protein. The sample includes hundreds of thousands of distinct CDR3 sequences, around 25% of them seen just once. Input material: naive CD8+ T cells from blood, with Jurkat cell RNA spiked in. Sample subset: FACS-sorted CD8+CD4-CCR7+CD45RA+ naive T cells. The receptor set was obtained from a human donor in good health. Some libraries in this study had Jurkat cell RNA spiked in.

In its sample, this clonotype was seen many times. The chain uses TRBV20-1 and TRBJ2-3; maybe TRBD2 (5 bases). There are 14 residues in the CDR3. The germline V gene has CDR1 DFQATT and CDR2 SNEGSKA (reference sequence). V gave up 3 bases and J gave up 1 base, with 11 bases separating them. CDR3 coding DNA: TGCAGTGCTAGTGAGGAACTAGGCACAGATACGCAGTATTTT. It specifies CSASEELGTDTQYF.

This clonotype showed up many times. In DNA, the CDR3 is TGCGCCAGCAGCCAAACGCAGGGGTTCGGCTCTGGAAACACCATATATTTT. Residues: CASSQTQGFGSGNTIYF. This chain links TRBV4-3 with TRBJ1-3; D perhaps matches TRBD1 (6 bases). The ends were cut back, 2 bases at V and 0 bases at J, with 14 bases in the middle. Germline CDR1 LGHNA, CDR2 YSLEER. CDR3 length: 17 amino acids.

Points on this clonotype: This could be a read error, since a much larger clone is one nucleotide away. The chain's CDR3 is CASSAGDYTEVFF. The CDR3 region has the DNA TGCGCCAGCAGTGCGGGGGACTACACTGAAGTTTTCTTT. The chain combines TRBV5-1 with TRBJ1-1, with D possibly being TRBD1 (5 bases). The CDR3 sequence is 13 residues long. CDR1 is SGHRS, CDR2 YFSETQ, per germline.

The gene calls are TRBV5-1 and TRBJ2-3, with D unresolved. Trimming shortened V by 2 bases and J by 6 bases, and 13 bases separated the two germline ends. The germline gives CDR1 SGHRS, CDR2 YFSETQ. This CDR3 comprises 14 residues. CDR3 residues: CASSFVGMGDTQYF. In DNA form, the CDR3 reads TGCGCCAGCAGCTTCGTGGGAATGGGGGATACGCAGTATTTT.

The J gene is TRBJ1-1, the V gene TRBV7-9, with a tentative D call TRBD1 (5 bases). The CDR3 spans 15 residues. Germline lookup yields CDR1 SEHNR and CDR2 FQNEAQ (reference sequence). V was clipped by 3 bases and J by 9 bases, with 20 bases between them. The CDR3 DNA is TGTGCCAGCAGCTTCTCAAAGGGGCTAAGTACTAAAGCTTTCTTT. Amino acid sequence: CASSFSKGLSTKAFF.

The chain recombines TRBV4-3 with TRBJ2-7; 8 bases are a match to TRBD1. Trimming at V came to 3 bases and at J to 3 bases, leaving 4 bases not matched to a gene. Germline CDR1 is LGHNA and CDR2 is YSLEER. There are 14 residues in the CDR3. The CDR3 loop reads CASSHRGQGYEQYF. Written as DNA, the CDR3 is TGCGCCAGCAGCCACCGCGGACAGGGCTACGAGCAGTACTTC.

The V and J genes are TRBV7-2 and TRBJ2-1, with D maybe TRBD2 (6 bases). The J call may be incorrect, as the DNA end agrees better with TRBJ2-7. The germline V gene has CDR1 SGHTA and CDR2 FQGNSA. This CDR3 is 13 amino acids long. CDR3 nucleotide sequence: TGTGCCAGCAGCCTGGGACTGCACAATGAGCAGTACTTC. Its translation: CASSLGLHNEQYF.

The chain uses TRBV6-6 and TRBJ1-4; D perhaps matches TRBD1 (6 bases). Trimming shortened V by 6 bases and J by 3 bases, and 11 bases separated the two germline ends. This CDR3 comprises 14 residues. In germline, CDR1 is MNHNY, CDR2 SVGAGI (reference sequence). The CDR3 coding sequence is TGTGCCAGCAGGTTAGGGGGGTCTAATGAAAAACTGTTTTTT. Its translation is CASRLGGSNEKLFF.

The V call is TRBV15, the J call TRBJ2-1, with 9 bases matching TRBD2. After removal of 0 bases from V and 9 bases from J, the junction contained 9 bases not matched to a gene. The CDR3 consists of 16 residues. Germline V gene lookup returns CDR1 LNHNV and CDR2 YYDKDF (reference sequence). The CDR3 DNA is TGTGCCACCAGCAGAGATCATGGCGGGAGGGCCCTTGAGCAGTTCTTC. Translated: CATSRDHGGRALEQFF.

This clonotype was observed a few times. The V gene is TRBV6-5, the J gene TRBJ2-1, with 13 bases fitting TRBD2. This CDR3 has 16 residues. The germline CDR1 and CDR2 sequences are MNHEY and SVGAGI. J was trimmed by 7 bases and V by 6 bases; bases with no gene match: 9. CDR3 DNA sequence: TGTGCCAGCAGCGGACTAGCGGGGGCCCACAGGAATGAGCAGTTCTTC. Translating gives CASSGLAGAHRNEQFF.

About this clonotype: This may be a read error: a much more frequent sequence differs by one nucleotide. This chain connects TRBV7-2 to TRBJ1-5; D unclear. Trimming took off 7 bases at V and 5 bases at J, with 18 bases between the two ends. CDR1 SGHTA and CDR2 FQGNSA come from the germline V gene. CDR3 length: 15 residues. CDR3 region: CASNPSVGTDQPQHF. The CDR3 DNA reads as TGTGCCAGCAACCCTAGTGTTGGCACCGATCAGCCCCAGCATTTT. The full variable domain, with the rest looked up from reference TRBV7-2 and TRBJ1-5, is GAGVSQSPSNKVTEKGKDVELRCDPISGHTALYWYRQSLGQGLEFLIYFQGNSAPDKSGLPSDRFSAERTGGSVSTLTIQRTQQEDSAVYLCASNPSVGTDQPQHFGDGTRLSIL.

This clonotype was seen at least ten times. V and J are TRBV7-9 and TRBJ1-4; D is ambiguous. CDR1 is SEHNR and CDR2 is FQNEAQ in the germline V gene (reference sequence). With 7 bases removed from V and 0 bases from J, the gap between germline ends came to 12 bases. This CDR3 is 15 amino acids long. The CDR3 sequence is CASTGSETTNEKLFF. CDR3 nucleotide sequence: TGTGCCAGCACCGGCAGTGAGACAACTAATGAAAAACTGTTTTTT.

This rearrangement joins TRBV19 to TRBJ2-7; no clear D gene. Germline V gives CDR1 LNHDA, CDR2 SQIVND (reference sequence). Trimming took 3 bases from V and 7 from J, leaving 7 bases between them. The CDR3 runs to 11 residues. The DNA of the CDR3 is TGTGCCAGTAGTATCGGTAGGGAGCAGTACTTC. Protein: CASSIGREQYF.

This clonotype turned up a few times. CDR3 in amino acids: CASSLKGDWETQYF. For the CDR3, the DNA is TGTGCCAGCAGTTTGAAGGGAGATTGGGAGACCCAGTACTTC. This sequence joins TRBV28 and TRBJ2-5; D may be TRBD2 (5 bases). V gave up 3 bases and J gave up 5 bases, with 13 bases separating them. The length of the CDR3 is 14 residues. Looked up from germline, CDR1 is MDHEN and CDR2 is SYDVKM.

On this clonotype itself: A much larger clone differs from this one at a single base, so this may be a read error. This chain uses TRBV5-5 with TRBJ2-3; D tentatively reads TRBD1 or TRBD2 (6 bases each). V was clipped by 3 bases and J by 2 bases, with 19 bases between them. Per germline, CDR1 SGHKS and CDR2 YYEKEE (reference sequence). This CDR3 is 17 amino acids long. The DNA for the CDR3 is TGTGCCAGCAGCTGGGGCCCGGGGGCGGGAACCACAGATACGCAGTATTTT. This gives the protein CASSWGPGAGTTDTQYF.

The V and J genes are TRBV5-3 and TRBJ2-1, with TRBD1 as a possible D gene (5 bases). TRBV5-3 counts as an open reading frame of uncertain function. The CDR3 runs 15 residues. Trimming left V 8 bases short and J 6 bases short, with 21 bases between. DNA of the CDR3: TGTGCCAGCAGCCCTACAAGGGGCTCTTCCAATGAGCAGTTCTTC. It specifies CASSPTRGSSNEQFF.